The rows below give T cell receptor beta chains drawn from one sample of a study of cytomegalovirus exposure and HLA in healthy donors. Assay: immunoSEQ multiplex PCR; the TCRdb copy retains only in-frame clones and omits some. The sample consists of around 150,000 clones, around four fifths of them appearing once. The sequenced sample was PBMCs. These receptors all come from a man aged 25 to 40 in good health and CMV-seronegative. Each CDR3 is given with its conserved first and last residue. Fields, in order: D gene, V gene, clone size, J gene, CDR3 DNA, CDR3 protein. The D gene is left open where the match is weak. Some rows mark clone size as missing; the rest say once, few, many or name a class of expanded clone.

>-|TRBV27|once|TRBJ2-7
TGTGCCAGCAGTTTATTTGGGACACAGAGGAATTACGAGCAGTACTTC
CASSLFGTQRNYEQYF
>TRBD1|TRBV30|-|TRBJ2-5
TGTGCCTGGAGTGTCGACAGGGGGCCATGGGAGACCCAGTACTTC
CAWSVDRGPWETQYF
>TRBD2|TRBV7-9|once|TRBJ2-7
TGTGCCAGCAGCCCGGAGACTAGCGGGAGGCGCGAGCAGTACTTC
CASSPETSGRREQYF
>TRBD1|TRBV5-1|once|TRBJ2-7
TGCGCCAGCAGCTTAATGTCCGGGACAGCAGACCTCTACGAGCAGTACTTC
CASSLMSGTADLYEQYF
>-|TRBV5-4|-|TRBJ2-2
TGTGCCACGTCGGGGTATGGGCCCGGGGAGCTGTTTTTT
CATSGYGPGELFF
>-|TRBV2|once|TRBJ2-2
TGTGCCAGCAGTCTAACGAACACCGGGGAGCTGTTTTTT
CASSLTNTGELFF
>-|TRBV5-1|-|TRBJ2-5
TGCGCCAGCAGGGGCCCGGAGGGCCCTCAAGAGACCCAGTACTTC
CASRGPEGPQETQYF
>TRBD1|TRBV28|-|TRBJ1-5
TGTGCCAGCAGTTTAACAGGGGGCGATCAGCCCCAGCATTTT
CASSLTGGDQPQHF
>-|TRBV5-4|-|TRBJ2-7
TGTGCCAGCAGCTTACCGCCTCCTACCTACGAGCAGTACTTC
CASSLPPPTYEQYF
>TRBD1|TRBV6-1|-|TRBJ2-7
TGTGCCAGCAACCCGACAGGGGGCGGTTACGAGCAGTACTTC
CASNPTGGGYEQYF
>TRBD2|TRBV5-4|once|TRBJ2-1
TGTGCCAGCAGCGCCCCGACTAGCGGGAGCAATCGTGAGCAGTTCTTC
CASSAPTSGSNREQFF
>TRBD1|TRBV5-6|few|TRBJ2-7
TGTGCCAGCAGCCGGGACAGGGGATCCTACGAGCAGTACTTC
CASSRDRGSYEQYF
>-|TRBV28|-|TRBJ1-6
TGTGCCAGTAGGAGGGTTTCACCCCTCCACTTT
CASRRVSPLHF
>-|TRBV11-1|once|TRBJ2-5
TGTGCCAGCAGCTCGGACAGAGCCGAGACCCAGTACTTC
CASSSDRAETQYF
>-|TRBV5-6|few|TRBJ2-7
TGTGCCAGCAGCCGCGGACAGCCTTCCTACGAGCAGTACTTC
CASSRGQPSYEQYF
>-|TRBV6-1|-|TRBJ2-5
TGTGCCAGCAGTGAAGCCCCCGGACAGCTGCAAGAGACCCAGTACTTC
CASSEAPGQLQETQYF
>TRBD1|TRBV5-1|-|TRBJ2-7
TGCGCCAGCAGCCTCGGGACAGGGTTCGGCGAGCAGTACTTC
CASSLGTGFGEQYF
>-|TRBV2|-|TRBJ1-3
TGTGCCAGCAGTGATTCAGGGGTTGGCGGAAACACCATATATTTT
CASSDSGVGGNTIYF
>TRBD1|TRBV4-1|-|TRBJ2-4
TGCGCCAGCAGCCAGACAGGGGGAGACATTCAGTACTTC
CASSQTGGDIQYF
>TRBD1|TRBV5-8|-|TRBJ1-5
TGTGCCAGCAGCCCTGACAGGGTTAATCAGCCCCAGCATTTT
CASSPDRVNQPQHF
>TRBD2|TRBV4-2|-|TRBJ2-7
TGTGCCAGCAGCCAAGATGACCTCGGGGGGGCGACCTACGAGCAGTACTTC
CASSQDDLGGATYEQYF
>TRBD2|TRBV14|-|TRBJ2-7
TGTGCCAGCCCCACAGACAGGGGTTGGGGGACTAGCGTAACCAGGGGCGACTGCGAGCAGTACTTC
CASPTDRGWGTSVTRGDCEQYF
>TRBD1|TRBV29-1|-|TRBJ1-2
TGCAGCGTTGAAGGTGGGGACAGCCAAAACTATGGCTACACCTTC
CSVEGGDSQNYGYTF
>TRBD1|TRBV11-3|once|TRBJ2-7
TGTGCCAGCAGCTTATCCGGGACAGCTCCCTACGAGCAGTACTTC
CASSLSGTAPYEQYF
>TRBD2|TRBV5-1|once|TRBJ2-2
TGCGCCAGCAGCTTCCATAGCGGGGTTCGCACCGGGGAGCTGTTTTTT
CASSFHSGVRTGELFF
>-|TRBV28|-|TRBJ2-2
TGTGCCAGCAGTTTTCGACCCCGACAGGATAGAACCGGGGAGCTGTTTTTT
CASSFRPRQDRTGELFF
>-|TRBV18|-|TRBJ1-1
TGTGCCAGCTCACCACCCCTGGCCACGAACACTGAAGCTTTCTTT
CASSPPLATNTEAFF
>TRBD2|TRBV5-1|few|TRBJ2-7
TGCGCCAGCAGCTTGGGGACTAGCGGCTACGAGCAGTACTTC
CASSLGTSGYEQYF
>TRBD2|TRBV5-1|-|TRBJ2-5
TGCGCCAGCAGCATTCCCAGCGGGACAGAGACCCAGTACTTC
CASSIPSGTETQYF
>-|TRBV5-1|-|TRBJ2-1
TGCGCCAGCAGCTTGGTAGGGGACTCCTACAATGAGCAGTTCTTC
CASSLVGDSYNEQFF
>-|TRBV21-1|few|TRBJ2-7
TGTGCCAGCAGCAACGCCCTAGCTTATGATTTGAACGAGCAGTACTTC
CASSNALAYDLNEQYF
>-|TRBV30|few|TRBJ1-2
TGTGCCTCGGACTTCTATGGCTACACCTTC
CASDFYGYTF
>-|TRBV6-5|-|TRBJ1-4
TGTGCCAGCAGTCGTACAGGGACTAATGAAAAACTGTTTTTT
CASSRTGTNEKLFF
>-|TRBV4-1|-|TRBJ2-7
TGCGCCAGCAGCCAAGATCTTCGGAGGGACAGCTACGAGCAGTACTTC
CASSQDLRRDSYEQYF
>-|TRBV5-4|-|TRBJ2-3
TGTGCCAGCAGCCTTACATCTAGCACAGATACGCAGTATTTT
CASSLTSSTDTQYF
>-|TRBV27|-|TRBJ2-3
TGTGCCAGCAGTTATAGTCTGGCCGGGTCGCAGTATTTT
CASSYSLAGSQYF
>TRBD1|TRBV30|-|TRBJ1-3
TGTGCCTGGAAGGGACAGGGGGCTGGAAACACCATATATTTT
CAWKGQGAGNTIYF
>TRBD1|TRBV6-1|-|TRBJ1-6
TGTGCCAGCAGTGAACTAGGGGGCAGAAATTCACCCCTCCACTTT
CASSELGGRNSPLHF
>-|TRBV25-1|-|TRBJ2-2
TGTGCCAGCAGTGAACCAACCGGGGAGCTGTTTTTT
CASSEPTGELFF
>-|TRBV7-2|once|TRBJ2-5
TGTGCCAGCAGCTTAATTCCCGGACAGCAAGAGACCCAGTACTTC
CASSLIPGQQETQYF
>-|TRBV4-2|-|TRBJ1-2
TGTGCCAGCAGCCAAGGGCAGATTTATGGCTACACCTTC
CASSQGQIYGYTF
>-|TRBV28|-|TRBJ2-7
TGTGCCAGCAGTTTGCCTAAGATCTACGAGCAGTACTTC
CASSLPKIYEQYF
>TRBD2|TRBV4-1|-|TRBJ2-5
TGCGCCAGCAGCCAAACACCTGGGACTAGGGACTATAAAGAGACCCAGTACTTC
CASSQTPGTRDYKETQYF
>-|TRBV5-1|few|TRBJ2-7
TGCGCCAGCAGCTTGAAGAGGGAGGACCGAGGGACCAACCGGGACTCCTACGAGCAGTACTTC
CASSLKREDRGTNRDSYEQYF
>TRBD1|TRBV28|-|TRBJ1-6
TGTGCCAGCGGAATAAGGACAGGCTCCTATAATTCACCCCTCCACTTT
CASGIRTGSYNSPLHF
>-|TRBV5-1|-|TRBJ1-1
TGCGCCAGCAAAAGGGGGACGGCAGAAGCTTTCTTT
CASKRGTAEAFF
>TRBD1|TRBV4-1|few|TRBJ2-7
TGCGCCAGCAGCGAAGCGGGTCACAGGGGGCTCCACGAGCAGTACTTC
CASSEAGHRGLHEQYF
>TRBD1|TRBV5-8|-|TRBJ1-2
TGTGCCAGCAGCCGCGACAGGGACTATGGCTACACCTTC
CASSRDRDYGYTF